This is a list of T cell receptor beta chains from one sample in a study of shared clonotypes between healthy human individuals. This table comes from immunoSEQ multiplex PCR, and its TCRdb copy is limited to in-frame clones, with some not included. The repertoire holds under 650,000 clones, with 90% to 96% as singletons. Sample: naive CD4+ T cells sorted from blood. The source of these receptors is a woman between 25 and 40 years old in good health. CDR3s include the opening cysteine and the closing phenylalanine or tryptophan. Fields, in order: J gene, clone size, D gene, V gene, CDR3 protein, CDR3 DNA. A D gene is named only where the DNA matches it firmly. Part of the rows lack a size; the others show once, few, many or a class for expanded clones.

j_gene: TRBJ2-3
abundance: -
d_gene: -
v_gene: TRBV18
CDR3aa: CASSPAGSTDTQYF
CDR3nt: TGTGCCAGCTCACCGGCGGGGAGCACAGATACGCAGTATTTT

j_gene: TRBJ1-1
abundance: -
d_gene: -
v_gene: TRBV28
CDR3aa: CASSLGGGFVMNTEAFF
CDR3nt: TGTGCCAGCAGTTTGGGGGGGGGCTTTGTCATGAACACTGAAGCTTTCTTT

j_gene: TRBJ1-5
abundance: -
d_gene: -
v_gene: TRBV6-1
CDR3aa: CASMQLENSNQPQHF
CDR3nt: TGTGCCAGCATGCAGTTAGAGAATAGCAATCAGCCCCAGCATTTT

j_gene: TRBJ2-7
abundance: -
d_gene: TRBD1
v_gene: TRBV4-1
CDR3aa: CASSQDGRGKLPYEQYF
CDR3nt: TGCGCCAGCAGCCAAGATGGCAGGGGGAAGCTCCCATACGAGCAGTACTTC

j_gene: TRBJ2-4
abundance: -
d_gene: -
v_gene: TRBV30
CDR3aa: CAWSTGKGNIQYF
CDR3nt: TGTGCCTGGAGTACCGGAAAGGGGAACATTCAGTACTTC

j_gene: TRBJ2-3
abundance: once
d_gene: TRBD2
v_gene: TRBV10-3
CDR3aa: CAIKGLAANTGTQYF
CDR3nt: TGTGCCATCAAAGGACTAGCGGCTAACACAGGTACGCAGTATTTT

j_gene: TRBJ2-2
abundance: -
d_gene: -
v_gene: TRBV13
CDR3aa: CASSLGLSTGELFF
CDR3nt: TGTGCCAGCAGCTTAGGTCTGTCGACCGGGGAGCTGTTTTTT

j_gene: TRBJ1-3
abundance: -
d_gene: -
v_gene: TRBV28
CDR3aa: CASIAPERGRINTIYF
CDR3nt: TGTGCCAGCATTGCGCCTGAGAGGGGACGGATTAACACCATATATTTT

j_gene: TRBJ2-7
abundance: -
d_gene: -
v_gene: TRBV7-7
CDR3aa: CASSSGDSNEQYF
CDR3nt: TGTGCCAGCAGCTCGGGGGACAGCAACGAGCAGTACTTC

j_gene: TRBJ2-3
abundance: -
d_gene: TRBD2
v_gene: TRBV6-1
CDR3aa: CASSGRTSGGTDTQYF
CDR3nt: TGTGCCAGCAGTGGTAGGACTAGCGGGGGCACAGATACGCAGTATTTT

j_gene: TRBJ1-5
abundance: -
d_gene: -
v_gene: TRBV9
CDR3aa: CAGPEGRGETAQEPQHF
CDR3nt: TGTGCCGGTCCAGAGGGGAGGGGGGAAACAGCGCAGGAGCCCCAGCATTTT

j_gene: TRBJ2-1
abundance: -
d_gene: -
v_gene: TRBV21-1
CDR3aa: CASSPSLSRGYNEQFF
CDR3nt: TGTGCCAGCAGCCCAAGTCTTTCACGGGGTTACAATGAGCAGTTCTTC

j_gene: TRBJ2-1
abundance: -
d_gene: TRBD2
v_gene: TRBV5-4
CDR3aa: CASSTGLAEYNEQFF
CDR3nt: TGTGCCAGCAGCACTGGACTAGCGGAGTACAATGAGCAGTTCTTC

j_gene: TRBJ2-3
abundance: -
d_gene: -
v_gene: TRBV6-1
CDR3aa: CASSGQKSSTDTQYF
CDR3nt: TGTGCCAGCAGTGGACAGAAATCTAGCACAGATACGCAGTATTTT

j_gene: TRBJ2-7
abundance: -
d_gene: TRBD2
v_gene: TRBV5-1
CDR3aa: CASSRGLSTYEQYF
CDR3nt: TGCGCCAGCAGCCGGGGACTATCCACCTACGAGCAGTACTTC

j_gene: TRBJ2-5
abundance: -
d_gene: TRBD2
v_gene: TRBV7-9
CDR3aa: CASSLGDYSGTQYF
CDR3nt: TGTGCCAGCAGCTTGGGGGACTACAGTGGGACCCAGTACTTC

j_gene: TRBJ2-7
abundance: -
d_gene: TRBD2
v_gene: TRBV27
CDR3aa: CASSLYQGGYEQYF
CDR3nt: TGTGCCAGCAGTTTATATCAGGGAGGGTACGAGCAGTACTTC

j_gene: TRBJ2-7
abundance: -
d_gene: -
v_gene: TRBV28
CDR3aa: CASSLLFGAYEQYF
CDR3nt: TGTGCCAGCAGTTTACTGTTTGGGGCTTACGAGCAGTACTTC

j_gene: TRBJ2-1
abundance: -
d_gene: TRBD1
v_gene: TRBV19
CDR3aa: CASSTGQGVFGEQFF
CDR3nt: TGTGCCAGTAGTACGGGACAGGGGGTTTTCGGTGAGCAGTTCTTC

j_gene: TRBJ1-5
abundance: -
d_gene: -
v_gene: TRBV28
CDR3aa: CASSLRSTGHNQPQHF
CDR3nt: TGTGCCAGCAGTTTAAGGTCCACAGGCCATAATCAGCCCCAGCATTTT

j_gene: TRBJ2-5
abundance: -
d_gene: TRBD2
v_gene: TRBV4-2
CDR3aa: CASSQSGLVGETQYF
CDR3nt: TGTGCCAGCAGCCAATCGGGACTAGTCGGGGAGACCCAGTACTTC

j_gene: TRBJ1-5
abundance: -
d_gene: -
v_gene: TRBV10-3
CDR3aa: CAISEAGMNQPQHF
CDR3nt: TGTGCCATCAGTGAGGCAGGGATGAATCAGCCCCAGCATTTT

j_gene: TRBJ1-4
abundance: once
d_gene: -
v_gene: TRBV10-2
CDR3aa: CASSEGDREKLFF
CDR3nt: TGCGCCAGCAGTGAGGGGGATAGGGAAAAACTGTTTTTT

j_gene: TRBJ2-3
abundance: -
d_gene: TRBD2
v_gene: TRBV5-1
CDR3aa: CASRPGTSDTDTQYF
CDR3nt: TGCGCCAGCAGGCCTGGGACTAGCGACACAGATACGCAGTATTTT

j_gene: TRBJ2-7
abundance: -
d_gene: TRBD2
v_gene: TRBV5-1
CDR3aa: CASSAGDLGIRNEQYF
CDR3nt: TGCGCCAGCAGCGCGGGGGACTTGGGGATAAGGAACGAGCAGTACTTC

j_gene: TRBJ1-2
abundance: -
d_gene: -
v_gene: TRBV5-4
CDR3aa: CASSLMGAEGGYTF
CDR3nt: TGTGCCAGCAGCTTGATGGGGGCCGAAGGTGGCTACACCTTC

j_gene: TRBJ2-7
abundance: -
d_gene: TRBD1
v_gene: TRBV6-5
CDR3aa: CASSYSKGAEPYEQYF
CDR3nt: TGTGCCAGCAGTTACTCGAAGGGGGCCGAACCATACGAGCAGTACTTC

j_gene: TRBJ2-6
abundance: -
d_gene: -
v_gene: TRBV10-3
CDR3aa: CAISDVWAGQSSSGANVLTF
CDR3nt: TGTGCCATCAGTGACGTTTGGGCGGGACAGTCATCCTCTGGGGCCAACGTCCTGACTTTC

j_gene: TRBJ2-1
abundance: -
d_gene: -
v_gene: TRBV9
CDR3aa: CASSVSPSSYNEQFF
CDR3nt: TGTGCCAGCAGCGTCTCACCTAGCTCCTACAATGAGCAGTTCTTC

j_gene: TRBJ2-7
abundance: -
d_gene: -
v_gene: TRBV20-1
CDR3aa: CSASQTYEQYF
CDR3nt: TGCAGTGCTTCCCAAACCTACGAGCAGTACTTC

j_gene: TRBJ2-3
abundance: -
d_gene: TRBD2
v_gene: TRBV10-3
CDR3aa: CAISDSGRATDTQYF
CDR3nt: TGTGCCATCAGTGATAGCGGGAGGGCCACAGATACGCAGTATTTT

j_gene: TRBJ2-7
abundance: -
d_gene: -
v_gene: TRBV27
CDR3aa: CASSLRVGGEQYF
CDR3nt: TGTGCCAGCAGTTTAAGGGTCGGGGGCGAGCAGTACTTC

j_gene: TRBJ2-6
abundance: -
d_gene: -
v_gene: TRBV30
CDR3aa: CAWSLGSGANVLTF
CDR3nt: TGTGCCTGGAGTTTAGGCTCTGGGGCCAACGTCCTGACTTTC

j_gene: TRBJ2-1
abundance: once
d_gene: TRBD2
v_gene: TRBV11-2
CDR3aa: CASSFGGVAGVNEQFF
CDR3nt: TGTGCCAGCAGCTTTGGTGGGGTAGCGGGTGTCAATGAGCAGTTCTTC

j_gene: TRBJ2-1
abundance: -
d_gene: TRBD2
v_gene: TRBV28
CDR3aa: CASSLERGTYNEQFF
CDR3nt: TGTGCCAGCAGTTTGGAGCGGGGGACCTACAATGAGCAGTTCTTC

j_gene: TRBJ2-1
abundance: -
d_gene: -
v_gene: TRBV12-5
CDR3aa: CASGLGSQEVSDEQFF
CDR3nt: TGTGCTAGTGGTTTGGGATCACAGGAGGTTTCAGATGAGCAGTTCTTC

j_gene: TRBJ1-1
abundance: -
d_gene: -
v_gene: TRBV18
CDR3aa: CASSLVPLTGDTEAFF
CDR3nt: TGTGCCAGCTCACTCGTCCCCCTTACAGGAGACACTGAAGCTTTCTTT

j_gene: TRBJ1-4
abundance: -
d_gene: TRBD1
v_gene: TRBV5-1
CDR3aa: CASSSNRGNEKLFF
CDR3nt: TGCGCCAGCAGCTCCAACAGGGGGAATGAAAAACTGTTTTTT